What follows is one TCR beta chain and its context. Profiling relied on immunoSEQ multiplex PCR, and the TCRdb table lists in-frame clones only, not all of them. The table has about 230,000 clones, around four fifths seen once; the top ten hold around 2.5%. This entry is derived from a study of blood T cell repertoires in COVID-19. CDR1 is SGHNT and CDR2 is YYREEE in the germline V gene (reference sequence). The trim removed 4 bases at V and 3 bases at J, leaving 13 bases unmatched. The CDR3 loop spans 17 amino acids. Sample: peripheral blood. This chain links TRBV5-4 with TRBJ2-1; TRBD2 matches at 7 bases. This clonotype was obtained from a woman aged 70-85 years with active or convalescent COVID-19. Written as DNA, the CDR3 is TGTGCCAGCAGCCCCACCGGGGCTAGCGGAAACTACAATGAGCAGTTCTTC. It is translated as CASSPTGASGNYNEQFF. Drawing the rest from reference TRBV5-4 and TRBJ2-1, the complete variable domain is ETGVTQSPTHLIKTRGQQVTLRCSSQSGHNTVSWYQQALGQGPQFIFQYYREEENGRGNFPPRFSGLQFPNYSSELNVNALELDDSALYLCASSPTGASGNYNEQFFGPGTRLTVL.